This is a list of T cell receptor beta chains from one sample in a study of cytomegalovirus exposure and HLA in healthy donors. Generated by immunoSEQ multiplex PCR, the TCRdb table keeps only in-frame clones and is missing some. This sample carries more than 110,000 clones, roughly four fifths of them seen once, and the ten largest clones take over 6.5%. Material: PBMCs. The receptors stem from a man younger than 40 in good health and CMV-seronegative. Both conserved end residues are part of each CDR3. The D gene is left open where the match is weak. Clone size appears in some rows only: once, few, many, or a class for an expanded clone.

j_call d_call v_call clone_size cdr3_nt cdr3_aa
TRBJ1-6 - TRBV7-9 - TGTGCCAGCAGCTCACAGGGTTCACATTCACCCCTCCACTTT CASSSQGSHSPLHF
TRBJ1-1 TRBD1 TRBV27 few TGTGCCACACCCCCACAGGGGCTCGAGAACACTGAAGCTTTCTTT CATPPQGLENTEAFF
TRBJ1-5 TRBD1 TRBV28 once TGTGCCAGCAGTTCGATTACAGGGGTAGGGCAGCCCCAGCATTTT CASSSITGVGQPQHF
TRBJ2-5 - TRBV7-9 few TGTGCCAGCAGCCTGAGTGAAGGGGCAAGGGAGACCCAGTACTTC CASSLSEGARETQYF
TRBJ1-1 - TRBV19 - TGTGCCAGTAGTACAACACTGAACACTGAAGCTTTCTTT CASSTTLNTEAFF
TRBJ2-7 TRBD2 TRBV7-9 - TGTGCCAGCAGCTTAGGGGGTAGCGGGCAGACATGGCGGTACTTC CASSLGGSGQTWRYF
TRBJ1-2 TRBD1 TRBV7-9 - TGTGCCAGCAGCTTAGGGAGGACAGGGGACACCTTC CASSLGRTGDTF
TRBJ2-1 TRBD2 TRBV19 - TGTGCCAGTAGTAACGGACTAGTCTTCTACAATGAGCAGTTCTTC CASSNGLVFYNEQFF
TRBJ1-2 - TRBV7-9 - TGTGCCAGCAGCTTAACAGAAGCTGACTACACCTTC CASSLTEADYTF
TRBJ1-1 - TRBV5-1 - TGCGCCAGCAGCTTAGGACAGATGAACACTGAAGCTTTCTTT CASSLGQMNTEAFF
TRBJ2-7 TRBD1 TRBV28 - TGTGCCAGCAGTTCACAGGGGCCGCTCGGGGAGCAGTACTTC CASSSQGPLGEQYF
TRBJ1-4 - TRBV9 few TGTGCCAGCAGCGCCCGACAGGAAGGTGAAAAACTGTTTTTT CASSARQEGEKLFF
TRBJ1-2 TRBD1 TRBV30 - TGTGCCTGGAGTACTAAGGACAGGGGCATCTATGGCTACACCTTC CAWSTKDRGIYGYTF
TRBJ2-1 TRBD2 TRBV6-5 - TGTGCCAGCAGTCCCGGGACTAGCGGGGGGGGTGAGCAGTTCTTC CASSPGTSGGGEQFF
TRBJ1-3 TRBD1 TRBV7-2 - TGTGCCAGCAGCTTAGGCGGGACAGTCTACTCTGGAAACACCATATATTTT CASSLGGTVYSGNTIYF
TRBJ1-1 - TRBV28 - TGTGCCAGCAGTCCTCGGTGGAACACTGAAGCTTTCTTT CASSPRWNTEAFF
TRBJ1-6 TRBD1 TRBV6-1 - TGTGCCAGCAAGAGTCAGGGGGGCTATAATTCACCCCTCCACTTT CASKSQGGYNSPLHF
TRBJ1-3 - TRBV30 - TGTGCCTGGAGTCCCAACTCTGGAAACACCATATATTTT CAWSPNSGNTIYF
TRBJ2-7 - TRBV4-1 - TGCGCCAGCAGCCAAGATGGCTTCCGCGAGCAGTACTTC CASSQDGFREQYF
TRBJ2-3 TRBD2 TRBV11-2 few TGTGCCAGCAGGTCAGGACTAGCGGAGGGGGCAGATACGCAGTATTTT CASRSGLAEGADTQYF
TRBJ1-2 - TRBV5-6 - TGTGCCAGCAGCTTGGGGGGGGATGGCTACACCTTC CASSLGGDGYTF
TRBJ2-5 - TRBV27 - TGTGCCAGCAGTTTATCGGCGGTGGGTCGGGAGACCCAGTACTTC CASSLSAVGRETQYF
TRBJ2-5 - TRBV7-2 - TGTGCCAGCAGCATTGATCGGAGGGTGGAGACCCAGTACTTC CASSIDRRVETQYF
TRBJ1-1 TRBD1 TRBV5-1 - TGCGCCAGCAGCTTGGGGGGACAGATGAACACTGAAGCTTTCTTT CASSLGGQMNTEAFF
TRBJ1-1 - TRBV11-3 once TGTGCCAGCAGCTTAGAGGCCAGGGCTGAAGCTTTCTTT CASSLEARAEAFF
TRBJ2-7 - TRBV2 few TGTGCTACCCAACAGAGGACAGACTCCTACGAGCAGTACTTC CATQQRTDSYEQYF
TRBJ2-1 - TRBV9 - TGTGCCAGCAGCCCCCACCTAACAGGGAGGGGGGGATACAATGAGCAGTTCTTC CASSPHLTGRGGYNEQFF
TRBJ1-3 - TRBV6-1 - TGTGCCAGCAGTGAAGCAGCGGCAGGCTCTGGAAACACCATATATTTT CASSEAAAGSGNTIYF
TRBJ1-5 TRBD1 TRBV5-1 - TGCGCCAGCAGCGGGGGGACAGGCAATCAGCCCCAGCATTTT CASSGGTGNQPQHF
TRBJ2-2 TRBD1 TRBV4-2 - TGTGCCAGCAGCGCCAATAGGGGGCCCGGGGAGCTGTTTTTT CASSANRGPGELFF
TRBJ2-7 TRBD1 TRBV5-6 - TGTGCCAGCAGCCCGGGACAGTCCAATTACGAGCAGTACTTC CASSPGQSNYEQYF
TRBJ1-2 TRBD1 TRBV27 few TGTGCCAGCAGTTTAACTGCCGGGACAGGGGTTTATGGCTACACCTTC CASSLTAGTGVYGYTF